This T cell receptor (beta chain) was found in a study of T cell repertoires in cytomegalovirus infection. About the research overall: Based on public TCR beta signatures, there were indications of CMV infection and of a matching HLA type. Study observations and caveats: Accumulated public TCR beta family frequency recognized individuals carrying CMV together with the relevant HLA.

This clonotype has ten or more counts. Its antigen is not identified. TCRdb passed the reads through MiXCR, listing each CDR3 protein once. The table includes some 300,000 distinct CDR3 sequences, roughly an eighth detected once. The CDR3 totals 15 residues. The germline gives CDR1 SGHTA, CDR2 FQGTGA. The ends were cut back, 5 bases at V and 5 bases at J, with 16 bases in the middle. The J gene is TRBJ2-1, the V gene TRBV7-3; D might be TRBD2 (7 bases). The receptor was derived from a human donor in good health (CMV status not recorded). Some clones in this sample may be carry-over from other donors' samples. The sample comprised PBMCs. The CDR3 DNA follows: TGTGCCAGCAGCCGAAGGGGGGGGGATAACAATGAGCAGTTCTTC. It is translated as CASSRRGGDNNEQFF.